This TCR beta chain was profiled in a study of T cells in Graves' hyperthyroidism and ophthalmopathy. Study-wide context: At initial diagnosis, before any treatment had begun, peripheral blood was obtained.

Amplification targeted TCR beta CDR3 regions from RNA transcripts. RT-PCR in the first round (using the HTBI primer set) targeted the TCR CDR3. TCRdb re-called the multiplex PCR reads with MiXCR, one entry per CDR3 protein. This table has 550,000 to 850,000 distinct CDR3 sequences, around a sixth appearing once. The germline V gene has CDR1 SNHLY and CDR2 FYNNEI. This CDR3 spans 13 amino acids. V lost 7 bases and J lost 6; bases outside the gene matches: 6. This clonotype was counted ten times or more. The sample comprised blood. The clonotype was recovered from a woman aged 45-60 years with Graves' hyperthyroidism that later progressed to Graves' ophthalmopathy. This chain connects TRBV2 to TRBJ2-7; 10 nucleotides match TRBD1. CDR3 sequence: CASKLTGGSEQYF. The CDR3 DNA follows: TGTGCCAGCAAGCTGACAGGGGGCTCCGAGCAGTACTTC.